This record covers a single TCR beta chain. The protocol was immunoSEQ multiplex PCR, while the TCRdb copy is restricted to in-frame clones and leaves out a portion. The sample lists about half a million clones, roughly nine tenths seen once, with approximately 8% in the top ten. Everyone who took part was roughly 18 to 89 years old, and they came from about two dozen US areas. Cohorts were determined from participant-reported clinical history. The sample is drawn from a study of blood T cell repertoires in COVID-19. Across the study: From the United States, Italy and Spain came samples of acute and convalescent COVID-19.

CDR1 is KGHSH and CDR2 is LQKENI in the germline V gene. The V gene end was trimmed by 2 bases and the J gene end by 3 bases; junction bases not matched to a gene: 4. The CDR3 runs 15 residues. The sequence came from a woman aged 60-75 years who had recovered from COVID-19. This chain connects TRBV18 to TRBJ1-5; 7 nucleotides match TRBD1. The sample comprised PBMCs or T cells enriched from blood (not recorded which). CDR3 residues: CASSPYGTVNQPQHF. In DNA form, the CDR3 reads TGTGCCAGCTCACCATATGGGACAGTCAATCAGCCCCAGCATTTT.